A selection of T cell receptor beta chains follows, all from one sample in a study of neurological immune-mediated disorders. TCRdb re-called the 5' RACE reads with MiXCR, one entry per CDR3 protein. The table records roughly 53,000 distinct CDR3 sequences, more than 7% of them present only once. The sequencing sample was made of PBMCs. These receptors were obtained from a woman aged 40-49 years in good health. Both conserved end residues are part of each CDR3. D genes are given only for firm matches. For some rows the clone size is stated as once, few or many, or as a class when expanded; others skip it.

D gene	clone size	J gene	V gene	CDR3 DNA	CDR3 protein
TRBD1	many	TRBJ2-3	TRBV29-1	TGCAGCACGACAGGGGGACAGGGTGCAGATACGCAGTATTTT	CSTTGGQGADTQYF
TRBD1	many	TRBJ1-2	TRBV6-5	TGTGCCAGCAGTCCCGGACAGGTTTTCTATGGCTACACCTTC	CASSPGQVFYGYTF
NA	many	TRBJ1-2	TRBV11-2	TGTGCCAGCAGCCCAAGCAGGGCGTTTGCGAATGGCTACACCTTC	CASSPSRAFANGYTF
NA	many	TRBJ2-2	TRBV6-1	TGTGCCAGCAGTGAAGCGGGGATAGGGGCCGGGGAGCTGTTTTTT	CASSEAGIGAGELFF
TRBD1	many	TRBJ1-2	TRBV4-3	TGCGCCAGCAGCCAAAGACAGGGCACGCTTTCTAACTATGGCTACACCTTC	CASSQRQGTLSNYGYTF
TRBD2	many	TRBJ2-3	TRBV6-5	TGTGCCAGCAGCGGACTAGCGGCCACAGATACGCAGTATTTT	CASSGLAATDTQYF
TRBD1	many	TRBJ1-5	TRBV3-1	TGTGCCAGCAGCCGGGGACAGGGCAATCAGCCCCAGCATTTT	CASSRGQGNQPQHF
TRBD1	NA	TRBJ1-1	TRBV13	TGTGCCAGCAGCTCCGGGACAGGGAACACTGAAGCTTTCTTT	CASSSGTGNTEAFF
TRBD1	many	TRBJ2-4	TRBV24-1	TGTGCCAACACTCCGGGACAGTTGAACATTCAGTACTTC	CANTPGQLNIQYF
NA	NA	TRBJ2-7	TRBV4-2	TGTGCCAGCAGCCTCCAATCTAGCGAACCCTACGAGCAGTACTTC	CASSLQSSEPYEQYF
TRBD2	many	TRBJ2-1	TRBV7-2	TGTGCCAGCAGCTCCGGGACTAGCATGAATGAGCAGTTCTTC	CASSSGTSMNEQFF
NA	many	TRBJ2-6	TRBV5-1	TGCGCCAGCAGCCAAAGATGGGACGCTGGGGCCAACGTCCTGACTTTC	CASSQRWDAGANVLTF